Listed below are T cell receptor beta chains from one sample, sequenced in a study of T cell repertoires in cytomegalovirus infection. TCRdb re-analysed the reads in MiXCR, keeping a single row per CDR3 protein. The repertoire holds 200,000 to 300,000 distinct CDR3 sequences, with 9% to 15% as singletons. Material for sequencing was PBMCs. The receptors were sampled from a human donor in good health (CMV status not recorded). Some clones in this sample may be carry-over from other donors' samples. Each CDR3 is given with its conserved first and last residue. A D gene is named only where the DNA matches it firmly. Not every row has a clone size; where given, it reads once, few, many or a size class.

abundance	v_gene	d_gene	j_gene	CDR3nt	CDR3aa
few	TRBV6-2/TRBV6-3	.	TRBJ2-1	TGTGCCAGCGCCTGGACGGGGGCCTTCAATGAGCAGTTCTTC	CASAWTGAFNEQFF
many	TRBV7-2	TRBD1	TRBJ2-7	TGTGCCAGCAGCCGGGGGACAGGGAAGGAGCAGTACTTC	CASSRGTGKEQYF
many	TRBV19	TRBD1	TRBJ1-1	TGTGCCAGTGGAGCTACAGGGGACACTGAAGCTTTCTTT	CASGATGDTEAFF
.	TRBV5-6	.	TRBJ2-4	TGTGCCAGCAGCTTGGACGGGGGCCGAACCAAAAACATTCAGTACTTC	CASSLDGGRTKNIQYF
many	TRBV7-9	.	TRBJ1-4	TGTGCCAGCAGTTCTCCTCCGGGGAATGAAAAACTGTTTTTT	CASSSPPGNEKLFF
many	TRBV7-2	TRBD2	TRBJ2-3	TGTGCCAGCAGCTTAGCGCGGGAGGGGTCGTATTTT	CASSLAREGSYF
.	TRBV20-1	TRBD1	TRBJ1-3	TGCAGTGCTAGAGACCCGACAGGGAGGAACACCATATATTTT	CSARDPTGRNTIYF
.	TRBV29-1	.	TRBJ2-3	TGCAGCGTTGACACCGGCAGAGGTACGCAGTATTTT	CSVDTGRGTQYF
many	TRBV7-2	.	TRBJ1-5	TGTGCCAGCAGCTTAGCGGGCGGGTTTCAGCCCCAGCATTTT	CASSLAGGFQPQHF
.	TRBV29-1	TRBD1	TRBJ1-2	TGCAGCGGCACCCGGGACAGCGACGGCTACACCTTC	CSGTRDSDGYTF
many	TRBV7-2	TRBD2	TRBJ2-3	TGTGCCAGCAGCTTACAACTAGCGGGCACAGATACGCAGTATTTT	CASSLQLAGTDTQYF
few	TRBV29-1	.	TRBJ2-5	TGCAGCGTTGGAAGGTCTGGAGAGACCCAGTACTTC	CSVGRSGETQYF
.	TRBV7-9	TRBD1	TRBJ2-2	TGTGCCCTCCAACACAGGGGCGCGAACACCGGGGAGCTGTTTTTT	CALQHRGANTGELFF
.	TRBV7-9	.	TRBJ1-6	TGTGCCAGCAGCTCCAGGGGTAGCACCTATAATTCACCCCTCCACTTT	CASSSRGSTYNSPLHF
many	TRBV12-3/TRBV12-4	.	TRBJ1-3	TGTGCCAGCAGTTGGGCCTCAAGCTCTGGAAACACCATATATTTT	CASSWASSSGNTIYF
.	TRBV29-1	.	TRBJ2-3	TGCAGCGTTGGAGGGGGAGATACGCAGTATTTT	CSVGGGDTQYF
many	TRBV7-2	TRBD2	TRBJ2-3	TGTGCCAGCAGCTTTAGCGGGGGGGACACAGATACGCAGTATTTT	CASSFSGGDTDTQYF
few	TRBV2	TRBD1	TRBJ2-2	TGTGCCAGCCTTGACAGGGGGTACACCGGGGAGCTGTTTTTT	CASLDRGYTGELFF
many	TRBV19	.	TRBJ1-1	TGTGCCAGTAGTATATCAGGGGTGGGCACTGAAGCTTTCTTT	CASSISGVGTEAFF
few	TRBV14	.	TRBJ2-3	TGTGCCAGCAGCCTGGGCAGACACACAGATACGCAGTATTTT	CASSLGRHTDTQYF
many	TRBV7-2	TRBD1	TRBJ1-5	TGTGCCAGCAGCCCTCTACAGGGGGCGGGTCAGCCCCAGCATTTT	CASSPLQGAGQPQHF